This TCR beta chain appears in the sequencing data of a study of cytomegalovirus exposure and HLA in healthy donors. Study observations and caveats: High sensitivity and specificity were reportedly achieved when the classifier diagnosed cytomegalovirus status. According to an earlier analysis, most TCR beta V segments yielded productive rearrangements about 87% or about 30% of the time. Most sequenced TCRs were rare (though some public TCRs occurred in many donors).

A note on this clone: The antigen is undetermined.

Germline V lookup: CDR1 SQVTM, CDR2 ANQGSEA. The ends lost 7 bases at V and 4 bases at J; junction bases unmatched: 9. The CDR3 is 14 residues long. A multiplex PCR was run with 60 Vbeta primers and 13 Jbeta primers. Some clones are missing from TCRdb's copy, which holds only in-frame ones; the method was immunoSEQ multiplex PCR. The top ten hold around 3.9% of the sample, which has over 95,000 clones, 70% to 85% seen once. The sequencing sample was made of PBMCs. The V and J genes are TRBV29-1 and TRBJ2-5; 10 nucleotides align to TRBD2. The TCR comes from a woman in her thirties or forties in good health and CMV-seropositive. The chain's CDR3 is CSARPSGGRETQYF. CDR3 DNA: TGCAGCGCCCGGCCTAGCGGGGGACGAGAGACCCAGTACTTC.